The clone carrying this T cell receptor beta chain is a singleton in its sample. The antigen is undetermined. This entry belongs to a study of OX40 agonist ivuxolimab in advanced cancers. CDR1 is SGHRS and CDR2 is YFSETQ in the germline V gene. The CDR3 runs to 14 residues. With 0 bases clipped from V and 4 bases from J, the junction kept 2 bases outside the gene matches. Study results and limitations: Both CD4+ and CD8+ T cell populations in blood had undergone clonal expansion by week 6 at 0.1 to 3.0 mg/kg.

Assay: immunoSEQ multiplex PCR; the TCRdb copy retains only in-frame clones and omits some. The table has roughly 25,000 clones, around 80% seen once; the top ten hold 12% to 15%. The rearrangement links TRBV5-1 to TRBJ2-7, with 9 bases that match TRBD1. Sequences were derived from CD4+ or CD8+ T cells sorted from blood, sampled in a trial of the OX40 agonist ivuxolimab. This receptor was taken from an adult with an advanced solid tumor such as melanoma, head and neck, liver or kidney cancer. CDR3 sequence reads: CASSLGDREYEQYF. CDR3 nucleotides: TGCGCCAGCAGCTTGGGGGACAGGGAGTACGAGCAGTACTTC.